A selection of T cell receptor beta chains follows, all from one sample in a study of blood T cells in healthy people across ages. Each CDR3 protein gets one entry after TCRdb re-called the 5' RACE reads with MiXCR. The sample records 1 million or so distinct CDR3 sequences, 45% being singletons. The sequenced sample consisted of blood. The receptors shown here come from a woman in her sixties in good health. The CDR3 runs from the conserved cysteine through the conserved F or W. D genes are given only for firm matches. Clone size is given for some rows only: seen once, a few or many times, or a class if the clone is expanded.

TRBJ1-2 | - | - | TRBV5-5 | TGTGCCAGCAGCTTGGACACAACTAACTATGGCTACACCTTC | CASSLDTTNYGYTF
TRBJ2-3 | - | few | TRBV11-2 | TGTGCCAGCAGCTTAGATTCAGGGATTTCTACAGATACGCAGTATTTT | CASSLDSGISTDTQYF
TRBJ2-1 | - | - | TRBV15 | TGTGCCACCAGCAGAGATATGGGAGGCCAACAACCTAATGAGCAGTTCTTC | CATSRDMGGQQPNEQFF
TRBJ2-1 | - | - | TRBV2 | TGTGCCAGCAGTGAGGTAGGGTATAGACACGGACGAGGCAATGAGCAGTTCTTC | CASSEVGYRHGRGNEQFF
TRBJ1-2 | - | - | TRBV7-2 | TGTGCCAGCAGCTTAGACGGGGGCGGCTATGGCTACACCTTC | CASSLDGGGYGYTF
TRBJ2-7 | - | - | TRBV20-1 | TGCAGTGCTGGGGGATTGGCGGGACTCCCCTACGAGCAGTACTTC | CSAGGLAGLPYEQYF
TRBJ2-3 | - | - | TRBV29-1 | TGCAGCGTTGGGGGGCAGGTCGCTCAGTATTTT | CSVGGQVAQYF
TRBJ2-7 | - | - | TRBV11-2 | TGTGCCAGCAGCCCCCGGGAGAAGGCGCACTACGAGCAGTACTTC | CASSPREKAHYEQYF
TRBJ2-6 | - | - | TRBV12-3/TRBV12-4 | TGTGCCAGCAGTGGCAGGGGTCCTGGGGCCAACGTCCTGACTTTC | CASSGRGPGANVLTF
TRBJ2-3 | TRBD2 | many | TRBV20-1 | TGCAGTGCCGATATAGCGGGAGTGCTCTCCGATACGCAGTATTTT | CSADIAGVLSDTQYF
TRBJ2-7 | TRBD1 | - | TRBV28 | TGTGCCAGCAGTAGGGGACAGCCCCCCTACGAGCAGTACTTC | CASSRGQPPYEQYF
TRBJ1-5 | TRBD1 | few | TRBV20-1 | TGCAGTGCTCCGGACAGGGACCCCAATCAGCCCCAGCATTTT | CSAPDRDPNQPQHF